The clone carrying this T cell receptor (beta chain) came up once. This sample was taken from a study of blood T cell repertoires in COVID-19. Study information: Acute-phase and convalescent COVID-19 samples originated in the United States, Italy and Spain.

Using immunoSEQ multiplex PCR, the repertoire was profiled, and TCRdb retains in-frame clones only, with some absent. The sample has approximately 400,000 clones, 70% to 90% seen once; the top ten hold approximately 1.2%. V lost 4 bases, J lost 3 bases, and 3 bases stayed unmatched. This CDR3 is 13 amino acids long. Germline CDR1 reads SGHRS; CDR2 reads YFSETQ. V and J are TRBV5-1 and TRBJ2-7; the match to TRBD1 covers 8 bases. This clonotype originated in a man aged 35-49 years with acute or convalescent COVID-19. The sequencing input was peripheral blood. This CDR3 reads CASSTGQVYEQYF. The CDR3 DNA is TGCGCCAGCAGCACGGGACAGGTCTACGAGCAGTACTTC. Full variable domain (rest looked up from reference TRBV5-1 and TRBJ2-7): KAGVTQTPRYLIKTRGQQVTLSCSPISGHRSVSWYQQTPGQGLQFLFEYFSETQRNKGNFPGRFSGRQFSNSRSEMNVSTLELGDSALYLCASSTGQVYEQYFGPGTRLTVT.